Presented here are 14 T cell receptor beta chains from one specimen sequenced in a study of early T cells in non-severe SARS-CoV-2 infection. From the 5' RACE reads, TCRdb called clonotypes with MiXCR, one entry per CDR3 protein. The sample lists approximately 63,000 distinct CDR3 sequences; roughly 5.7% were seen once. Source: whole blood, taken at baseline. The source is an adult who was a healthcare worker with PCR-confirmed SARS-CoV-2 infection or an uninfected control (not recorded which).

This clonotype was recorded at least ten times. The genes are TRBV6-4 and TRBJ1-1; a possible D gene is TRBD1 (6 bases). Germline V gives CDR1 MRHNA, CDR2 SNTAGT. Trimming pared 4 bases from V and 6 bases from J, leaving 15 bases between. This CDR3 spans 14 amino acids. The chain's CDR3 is CASSARGDKAEAFF. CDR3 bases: TGTGCCAGCAGTGCCAGGGGAGATAAGGCTGAAGCTTTCTTT.

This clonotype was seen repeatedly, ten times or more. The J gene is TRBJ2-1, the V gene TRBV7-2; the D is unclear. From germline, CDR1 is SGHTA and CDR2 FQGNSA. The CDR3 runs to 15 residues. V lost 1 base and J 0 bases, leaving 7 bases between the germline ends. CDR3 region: CASSLGWSSYNEQFF. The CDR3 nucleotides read TGTGCCAGCAGCTTAGGGTGGAGCTCCTACAATGAGCAGTTCTTC.

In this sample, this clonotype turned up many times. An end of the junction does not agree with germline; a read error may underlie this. DNA for the CDR3: TGTGCCAGCAGCTTAGCGCCCGGACTAGTTCTCTTC. Translation gives CASSLAPGLVLF. This chain uses TRBV7-6 with TRBJ2-1; 7 bases map to TRBD2. The CDR3 runs 12 residues. The V gene's germline CDR1 is SGHVS and CDR2 FNYEAQ.

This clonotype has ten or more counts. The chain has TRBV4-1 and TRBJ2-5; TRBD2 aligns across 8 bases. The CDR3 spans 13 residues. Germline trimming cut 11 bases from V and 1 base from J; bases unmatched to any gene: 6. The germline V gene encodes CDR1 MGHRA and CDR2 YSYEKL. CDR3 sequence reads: CAAGRGGQETQYF. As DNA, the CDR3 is TGCGCCGCAGGCCGGGGGGGCCAAGAGACCCAGTACTTC.

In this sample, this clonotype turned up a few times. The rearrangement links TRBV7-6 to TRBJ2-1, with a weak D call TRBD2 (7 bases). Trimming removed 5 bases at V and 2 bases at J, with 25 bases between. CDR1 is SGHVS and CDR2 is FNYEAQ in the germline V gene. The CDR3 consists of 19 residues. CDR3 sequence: CASSPTRTAPSGPYNEQFF. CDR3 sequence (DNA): TGTGCCAGCAGCCCTACCCGGACAGCGCCTAGCGGCCCCTACAATGAGCAGTTCTTC.

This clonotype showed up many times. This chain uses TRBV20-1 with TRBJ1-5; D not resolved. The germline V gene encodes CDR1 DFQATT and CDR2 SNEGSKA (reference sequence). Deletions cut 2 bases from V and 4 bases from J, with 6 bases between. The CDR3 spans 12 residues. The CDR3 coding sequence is TGCAGTGCTAGAAGGGAAAATCAGCCCCAGCATTTT. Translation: CSARRENQPQHF.

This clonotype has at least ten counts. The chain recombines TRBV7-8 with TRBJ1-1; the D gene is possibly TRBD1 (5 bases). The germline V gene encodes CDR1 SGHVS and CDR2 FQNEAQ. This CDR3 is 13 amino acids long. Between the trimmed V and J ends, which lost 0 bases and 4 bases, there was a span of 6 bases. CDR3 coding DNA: TGTGCCAGCAGCTTAGCAGGGACCACTGAAGCTTTCTTT. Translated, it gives CASSLAGTTEAFF. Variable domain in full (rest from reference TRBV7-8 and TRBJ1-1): GAGVSQSPRYKVAKRGQDVALRCDPISGHVSLFWYQQALGQGPEFLTYFQNEAQLDKSGLPSDRFFAERPEGSVSTLKIQRTQQEDSAVYLCASSLAGTTEAFFGQGTRLTVV.

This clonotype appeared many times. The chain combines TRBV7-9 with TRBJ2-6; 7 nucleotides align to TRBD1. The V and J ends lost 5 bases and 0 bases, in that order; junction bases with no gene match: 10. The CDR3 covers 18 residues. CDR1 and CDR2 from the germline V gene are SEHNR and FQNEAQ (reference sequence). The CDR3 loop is CASSAHRQGSSGANVLTF. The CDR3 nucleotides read TGTGCCAGCAGCGCCCACCGACAGGGCTCCTCTGGGGCCAACGTCCTGACTTTC.

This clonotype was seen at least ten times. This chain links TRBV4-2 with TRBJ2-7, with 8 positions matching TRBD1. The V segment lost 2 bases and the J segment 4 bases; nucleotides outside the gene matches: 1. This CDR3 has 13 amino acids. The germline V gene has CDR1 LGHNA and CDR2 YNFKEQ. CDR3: CASSQNRGYEQYF. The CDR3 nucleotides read TGTGCCAGCAGCCAAAACAGGGGGTACGAGCAGTACTTC.

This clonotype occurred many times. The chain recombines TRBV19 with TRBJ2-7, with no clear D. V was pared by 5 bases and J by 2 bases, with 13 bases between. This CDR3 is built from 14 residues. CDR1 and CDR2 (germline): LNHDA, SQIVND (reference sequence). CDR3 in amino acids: CASSSSLGAYEQYF. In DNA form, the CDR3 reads TGTGCCAGTAGTTCCTCTTTAGGTGCCTACGAGCAGTACTTC.

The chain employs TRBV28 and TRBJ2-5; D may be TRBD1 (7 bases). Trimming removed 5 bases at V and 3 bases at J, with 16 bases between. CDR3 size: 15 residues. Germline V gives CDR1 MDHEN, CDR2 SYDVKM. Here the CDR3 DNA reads TGTGCCAGCAGTCCCACTGCGGGACAGAAAGAGACCCAGTACTTC. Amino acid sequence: CASSPTAGQKETQYF.

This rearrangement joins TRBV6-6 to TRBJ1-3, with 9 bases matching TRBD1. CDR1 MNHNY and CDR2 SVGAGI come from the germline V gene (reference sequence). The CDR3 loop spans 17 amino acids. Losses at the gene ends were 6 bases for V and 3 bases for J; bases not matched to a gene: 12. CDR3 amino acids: CASRPHRDRVYGNTIYF. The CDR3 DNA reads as TGTGCCAGCAGACCACACCGGGACAGGGTATATGGAAACACCATATATTTT.

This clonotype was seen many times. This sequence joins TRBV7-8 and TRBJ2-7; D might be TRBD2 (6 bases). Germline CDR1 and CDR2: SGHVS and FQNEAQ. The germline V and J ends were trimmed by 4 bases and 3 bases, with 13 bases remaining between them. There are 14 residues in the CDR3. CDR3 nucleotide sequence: TGTGCCAGCAGCTCTCCCCGGAGGGGCTACGAGCAGTACTTC. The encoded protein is CASSSPRRGYEQYF.

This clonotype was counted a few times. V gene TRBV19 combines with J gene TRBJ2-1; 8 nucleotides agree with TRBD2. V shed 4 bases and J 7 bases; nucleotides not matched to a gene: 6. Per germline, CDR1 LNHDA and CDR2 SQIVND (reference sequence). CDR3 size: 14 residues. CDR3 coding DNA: TGTGCCAGTAGTAGCGGGAGGTCCGTGAATGAGCAGTTCTTC. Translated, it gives CASSSGRSVNEQFF.